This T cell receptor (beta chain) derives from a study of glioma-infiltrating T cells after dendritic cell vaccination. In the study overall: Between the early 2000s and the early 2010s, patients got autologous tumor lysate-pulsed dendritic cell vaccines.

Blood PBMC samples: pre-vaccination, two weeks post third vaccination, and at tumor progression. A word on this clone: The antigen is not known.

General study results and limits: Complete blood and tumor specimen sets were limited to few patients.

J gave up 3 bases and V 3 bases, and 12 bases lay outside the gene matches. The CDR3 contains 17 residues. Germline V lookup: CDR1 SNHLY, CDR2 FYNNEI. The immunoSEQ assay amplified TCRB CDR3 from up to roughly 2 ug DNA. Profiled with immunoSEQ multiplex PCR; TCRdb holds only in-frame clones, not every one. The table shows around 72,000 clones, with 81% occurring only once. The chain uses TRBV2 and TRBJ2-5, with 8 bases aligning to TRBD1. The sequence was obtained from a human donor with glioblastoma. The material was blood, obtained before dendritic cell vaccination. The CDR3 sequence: CASSDLAGGPSKETQYF. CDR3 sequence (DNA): TGTGCCAGCAGTGACCTGGCAGGGGGCCCTTCCAAAGAGACCCAGTACTTC.